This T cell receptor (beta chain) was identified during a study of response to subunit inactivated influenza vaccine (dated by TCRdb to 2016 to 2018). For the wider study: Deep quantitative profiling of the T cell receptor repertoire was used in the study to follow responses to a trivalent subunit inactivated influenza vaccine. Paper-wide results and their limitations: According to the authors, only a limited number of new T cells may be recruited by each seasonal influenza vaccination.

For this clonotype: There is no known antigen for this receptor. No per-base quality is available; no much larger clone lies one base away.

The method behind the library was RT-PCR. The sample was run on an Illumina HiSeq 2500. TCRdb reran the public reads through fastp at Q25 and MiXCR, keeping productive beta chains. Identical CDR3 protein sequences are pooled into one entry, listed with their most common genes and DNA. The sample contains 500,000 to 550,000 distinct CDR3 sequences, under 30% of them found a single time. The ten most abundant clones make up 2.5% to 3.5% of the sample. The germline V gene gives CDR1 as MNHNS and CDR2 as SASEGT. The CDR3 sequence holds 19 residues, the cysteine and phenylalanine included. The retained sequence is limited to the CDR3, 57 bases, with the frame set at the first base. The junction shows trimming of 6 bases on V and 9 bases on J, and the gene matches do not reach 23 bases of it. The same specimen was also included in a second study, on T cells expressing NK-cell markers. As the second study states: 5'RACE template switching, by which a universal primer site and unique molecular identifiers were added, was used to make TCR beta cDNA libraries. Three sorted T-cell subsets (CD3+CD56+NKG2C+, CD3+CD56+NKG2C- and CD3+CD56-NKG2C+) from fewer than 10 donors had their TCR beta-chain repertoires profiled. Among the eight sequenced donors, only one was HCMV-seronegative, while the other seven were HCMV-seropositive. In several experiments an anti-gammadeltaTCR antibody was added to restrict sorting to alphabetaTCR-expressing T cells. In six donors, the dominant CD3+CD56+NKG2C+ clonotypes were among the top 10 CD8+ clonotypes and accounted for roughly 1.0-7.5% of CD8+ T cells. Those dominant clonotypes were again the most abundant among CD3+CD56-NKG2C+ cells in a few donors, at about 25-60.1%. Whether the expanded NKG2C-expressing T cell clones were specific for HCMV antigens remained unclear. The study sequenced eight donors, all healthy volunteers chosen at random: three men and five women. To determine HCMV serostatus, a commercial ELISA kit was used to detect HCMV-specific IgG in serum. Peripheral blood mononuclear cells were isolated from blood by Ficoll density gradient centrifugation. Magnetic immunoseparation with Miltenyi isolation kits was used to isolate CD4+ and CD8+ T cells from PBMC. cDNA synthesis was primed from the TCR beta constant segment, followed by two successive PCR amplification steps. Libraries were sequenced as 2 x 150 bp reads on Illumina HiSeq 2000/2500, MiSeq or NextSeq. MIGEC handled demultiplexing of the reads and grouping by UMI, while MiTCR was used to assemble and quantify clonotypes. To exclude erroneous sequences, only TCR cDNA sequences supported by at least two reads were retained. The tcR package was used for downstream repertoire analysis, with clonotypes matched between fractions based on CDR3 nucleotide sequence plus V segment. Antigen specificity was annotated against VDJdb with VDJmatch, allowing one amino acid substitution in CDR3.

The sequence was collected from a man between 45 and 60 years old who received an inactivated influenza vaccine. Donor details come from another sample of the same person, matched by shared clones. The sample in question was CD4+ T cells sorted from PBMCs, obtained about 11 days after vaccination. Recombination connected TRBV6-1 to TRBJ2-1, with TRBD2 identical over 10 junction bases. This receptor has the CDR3 CASSRAGGPGLVYLGEQFF. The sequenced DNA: TGTGCCAGCAGCCGAGCGGGGGGGCCGGGGTTGGTTTATCTTGGTGAGCAGTTCTTC.